A selection of T cell receptor beta chains follows, all from one sample in a study of blood T cell repertoires in COVID-19. Sequenced by immunoSEQ multiplex PCR; TCRdb stores in-frame clones only, minus some. The sample has some 140,000 clones, approximately 85% seen once. The material sequenced was peripheral blood. Receptors originate from a man between 60 and 70 years old with COVID-19, enrolled during active disease. Both conserved end residues are part of each CDR3.

TRBV7-2	CASSLRGAGMNTEAFF
TRBV29-1	CSVQGLAQNIQYF
TRBV4-1	CASSQAGQGLNYGYTF
TRBV6-4	CASSPQLNSEAFF
TRBV5-1	CASRSGLAGDTQYF
TRBV7-7	CASSLGQGNSYEQYF
TRBV2	CASMMAVDTDTQYF
TRBV5-5	CASSLIPRASGANVLTF
TRBV4-3	CASSHPGTTGVYGYTF
TRBV18	CASSPGQDSSYNSPLHF
TRBV7-2	CASSSVTGGGTEAFF
TRBV14	CASSPQNYGYTF
TRBV4-1	CASSQGGTGGREQYF